Each of the 24 T cell receptor beta chains below was sequenced from the same sample in a study of T-cell reconstitution after alpha-beta-depleted transplantation in children. A TCRbeta library incorporating unique molecular identifiers was prepared. One entry per CDR3 protein results from TCRdb running MiXCR on the PCR reads. The table lists around 670,000 distinct CDR3 sequences, 10% to 15% of them singletons. The sequenced sample was PBMCs, obtained before TCRalphabeta/CD19-depleted stem cell transplant. The receptor source for this set is a girl aged 2-10 years with congenital amegakaryocytic thrombocytopenia, due to receive a stem cell transplant.

This clonotype was observed many times. The rearrangement uses TRBV20-1 and TRBJ2-3; tentatively, D is TRBD1 (5 bases). V was pared by 5 bases and J by 1 base, with 19 bases between. The CDR3 runs to 16 residues. CDR1 and CDR2 from the germline V gene are DFQATT and SNEGSKA (reference sequence). In nucleotides, the CDR3 is TGCAGTGCTGACTCCCACGGACATGTCGGCACAGATACGCAGTATTTT. This translates into CSADSHGHVGTDTQYF.

This clonotype came up many times. This chain uses TRBV5-1 with TRBJ2-2; D could derive from TRBD1 or TRBD2 (5 bases each). Per the germline V gene, CDR1 is SGHRS and CDR2 is YFSETQ. The CDR3 loop spans 16 amino acids. V was pared by 4 bases and J by 2 bases, with 15 bases between. The CDR3 region is CASSPPRGDNTGELFF. CDR3 in DNA: TGCGCCAGCAGCCCCCCCCGGGGCGATAACACCGGGGAGCTGTTTTTT.

At least ten counts were recorded for this clonotype. V gene TRBV29-1 combines with J gene TRBJ2-3, with D possibly matching TRBD2 (6 bases). V lost 6 bases to trimming and J lost 0 bases, with 19 bases between them. The V gene's germline CDR1 is SQVTM and CDR2 ANQGSEA. The CDR3 is 16 amino acids. In nucleotides, the CDR3 is TGCAGCGTCGCAAAAATACTAGCAGTTAGCACAGATACGCAGTATTTT. Protein sequence: CSVAKILAVSTDTQYF.

Concerning this clonotype itself: A much larger clone lies one base from this, so it may be a read error. This chain joins TRBV5-1 and TRBJ1-1; unclear D gene. This CDR3 spans 14 amino acids. Germline V gives CDR1 SGHRS, CDR2 YFSETQ. The CDR3, as DNA: TGCGCCAGCAGCCCTCAGGTCTCGAACACTGAAGCTTTATTT. It yields the protein CASSPQVSNTEALF.

The chain recombines TRBV2 with TRBJ2-1; weak D call: TRBD2 (6 bases). Trimming stripped 7 bases from V and 7 bases from J, with 17 bases between. This CDR3 is 14 amino acids long. Germline V CDR1 and CDR2: SNHLY, FYNNEI. CDR3 in DNA: TGTGCCAGCAAAGGAACGGGAGCACCTAATGAGCAGTTCTTC. This translates into CASKGTGAPNEQFF.

Many counts were recorded for this clonotype. V is TRBV12-3 or TRBV12-4 and J is TRBJ2-2; TRBD2 aligns across 9 bases. The V segment lost 6 bases and the J segment 7 bases; nucleotides outside the gene matches: 3. This CDR3 is built from 13 residues. In DNA form, the CDR3 reads TGTGCCAGCAGCGGGACTAGCAACGGGGAGCTGTTTTTT. This gives the protein CASSGTSNGELFF.

The V gene is TRBV12-3 or TRBV12-4, the J gene TRBJ1-2; D is unclear. This CDR3 spans 13 amino acids. Trimming left V 1 base short and J 12 bases short, with 15 bases between. The CDR3 region is CASSLGIYGEDTF. CDR3 DNA: TGTGCCAGCAGTTTAGGGATTTATGGCGAGGACACCTTC.

The table lists this clonotype with many counts. The CDR3 bases are TGCGCCAGCAGCCAAGGACAGGGGGCCTTGCCCCAGCATTTT. It translates to CASSQGQGALPQHF. The chain combines TRBV4-1 with TRBJ1-5, with TRBD1 identical over 10 bases. Germline values: CDR1 MGHRA, CDR2 YSYEKL. The CDR3 spans 14 residues. Unmatched junction bases numbered 3, after V lost 1 base and J lost 9 bases.

In DNA form, the CDR3 reads TGTGCCAGCAGTGAACCATGGGCTAGCGGGAGTCGGGAACTCTACAATGAGCAGTTCTTC. Encoded protein: CASSEPWASGSRELYNEQFF. V gene TRBV2 combines with J gene TRBJ2-1; 10 bases map to TRBD2. The V segment lost 2 bases and the J segment 3 bases; nucleotides outside the gene matches: 16. From germline, CDR1 is SNHLY and CDR2 FYNNEI. The CDR3 contains 20 residues. Complete variable domain (other parts from reference TRBV2 and TRBJ2-1): EPEVTQTPSHQVTQMGQEVILRCVPISNHLYFYWYRQILGQKVEFLVSFYNNEISEKSEIFDDQFSVERPDGSNFTLKIRSTKLEDSAMYFCASSEPWASGSRELYNEQFFGPGTRLTVL.

In its sample, this clonotype was seen a few times. The rearrangement uses TRBV5-1 and TRBJ2-1; 8 nucleotides line up with TRBD2. V trimming: 5 bases; J trimming: 8 bases; junction bases outside the gene matches: 15. CDR1 is SGHRS and CDR2 is YFSETQ in the germline V gene. There are 16 residues in the CDR3. The CDR3 protein is CASRRAGGLGGDEQFF. In nucleotides, the CDR3 is TGCGCCAGCAGGCGTGCGGGAGGATTGGGTGGCGATGAGCAGTTCTTC.

The chain carries TRBV28 and TRBJ1-5; 11 bases line up with TRBD1. CDR1 and CDR2 from the germline V gene are MDHEN and SYDVKM. CDR3 size: 16 residues. V shed 6 bases and J 5 bases; nucleotides not matched to a gene: 9. Here the CDR3 reads CASSSPRDRGDQPQHF. CDR3 nucleotides: TGTGCCAGCAGCAGCCCCCGGGACAGGGGGGATCAGCCCCAGCATTTT.

This clonotype has just one count. The chain links TRBV20-1 to TRBJ2-7, with 7 bases fitting TRBD1. From germline, CDR1 is DFQATT and CDR2 SNEGSKA (reference sequence). The CDR3 loop spans 13 amino acids. The J segment lost 2 bases and the V segment lost 3 bases, leaving 4 bases of the junction unmatched. The CDR3 region has the DNA TGCAGTGCTAGGGGGACAGAGACCTACGAGCAGTACTTC. It encodes CSARGTETYEQYF.

This clonotype occurred many times. V is TRBV24-1 and J is TRBJ2-1; TRBD2 matches 10 bases. Germline V gene lookup returns CDR1 KGHDR and CDR2 SFDVKD. The CDR3 has 14 residues. With V trimmed by 7 bases and J by 6 bases, 5 bases remained unmatched. CDR3 in DNA: TGTGCCACCAGCGTAGCGGGAGGAGGCAATGAGCAGTTCTTC. Encoded protein: CATSVAGGGNEQFF.

This clonotype has a count of ten or more. The CDR3 loop reads CSARRESYNEQFF. The CDR3 DNA sequence: TGCAGTGCCCGACGGGAGAGCTACAATGAGCAGTTCTTC. V is TRBV20-1 and J is TRBJ2-1; a weak D match, TRBD2 (6 bases). There are 13 residues in the CDR3. V lost 6 bases to trimming and J lost 3 bases, with 12 bases between them. Germline assignment: CDR1 DFQATT and CDR2 SNEGSKA (reference sequence).

V and J are TRBV7-9 and TRBJ2-1; TRBD1 aligns across 9 bases. Germline CDR1 is SEHNR and CDR2 is FQNEAQ (reference sequence). The CDR3 contains 13 residues. V trimming: 2 bases; J trimming: 15 bases; junction bases outside the gene matches: 8. DNA of the CDR3: TGTGCCAGCAGCTTATTGGAGGGACAGGGTACGTTCTTC. As protein: CASSLLEGQGTFF.

There are a few counts of this clonotype. The chain employs TRBV15 and TRBJ2-1, with 12 bases lining up with TRBD2. V dropped 9 bases and J dropped 9; count of bases not matched to a gene: 12. The CDR3 totals 15 residues. CDR1 and CDR2 from the germline V gene are LNHNV and YYDKDF (reference sequence). DNA for the CDR3: TGTGCCACTAGCCCTAGGACTAGCGGGACGGGTGAGCAGTTCTTC. This sequence encodes CATSPRTSGTGEQFF. Full variable domain (outside the CDR3, taken from reference TRBV15 and TRBJ2-1): DAMVIQNPRYQVTQFGKPVTLSCSQTLNHNVMYWYQQKSSQAPKLLFHYYDKDFNNEADTPDNFQSRRPNTSFCFLDIRSPGLGDTAMYLCATSPRTSGTGEQFFGPGTRLTVL.

For the CDR3, the DNA is TGTGCCAGCTCACTCACCCGGACAGGAGAAGAGACCCAGTACTTC. Translating gives CASSLTRTGEETQYF. The chain links TRBV18 to TRBJ2-5; TRBD1 aligns across 7 bases. CDR1 and CDR2 (germline): KGHSH, LQKENI. The CDR3 consists of 15 residues. The ends lost 4 bases at V and 3 bases at J; junction bases unmatched: 8.

This clonotype occurred many times. The J gene is TRBJ2-1, the V gene TRBV5-6, with TRBD2 identical over 8 bases. The junction had 11 bases not matched to a gene; V was cut back by 0 bases and J by 15 bases. The germline V gene has CDR1 SGHDT and CDR2 YYEEEE. CDR3 length equals 14 residues. Here the CDR3 DNA reads TGTGCCAGCAGCTTGGACTCCCGAAGCGGGGGCCCGTTCTTC. Residues: CASSLDSRSGGPFF. Complete variable domain (other parts from reference TRBV5-6 and TRBJ2-1): DAGVTQSPTHLIKTRGQQVTLRCSPKSGHDTVSWYQQALGQGPQFIFQYYEEEERQRGNFPDRFSGHQFPNYSSELNVNALLLGDSALYLCASSLDSRSGGPFFGPGTRLTVL.

The V and J genes are TRBV12-3 or TRBV12-4 and TRBJ1-4; D remains ambiguous. The CDR3 has 14 residues. Trimming shortened V by 6 bases and J by 1 base, and 9 bases separated the two germline ends. DNA of the CDR3: TGTGCCAGCAGCTCACAGAGAACTAATGAAAAACTGTTTTTT. It translates to CASSSQRTNEKLFF.

This clonotype was recorded many times. The rearrangement joins TRBV3-1 to TRBJ2-3, with D perhaps TRBD2 (5 bases). CDR3 length equals 15 residues. In germline, CDR1 is LGHDT, CDR2 YNNKEL (reference sequence). Trimming removed 4 bases at V and 2 bases at J, with 13 bases between. This chain's CDR3 is CASSPDFLLTDTQYF. CDR3 bases: TGTGCCAGCAGCCCGGACTTTCTCCTCACAGATACGCAGTATTTT.

This clonotype came up many times. V is TRBV9 and J is TRBJ2-7, with 9 bases fitting TRBD1. Trimming at V came to 2 bases and at J to 3 bases, leaving 9 bases not matched to a gene. Germline CDR1 and CDR2: SGDLS and YYNGEE. CDR3 length equals 16 residues. The CDR3 nucleotides read TGTGCCAGCAGCGTCTCGGGACAGGGAGGGCACTACGAGCAGTACTTC. It is translated as CASSVSGQGGHYEQYF.

This clonotype appeared a few times. The chain combines TRBV6-2 or TRBV6-3 with TRBJ2-1; D not certain. This CDR3 is 12 amino acids long. The germline V and J ends were trimmed by 6 bases and 7 bases, with 10 bases remaining between them. Germline V gives CDR1 MNHEY, CDR2 SVGEGT. The CDR3 sequence: CASRDGRNEQFF. CDR3 coding DNA: TGTGCCAGCAGGGACGGACGGAATGAGCAGTTCTTC.

This clonotype was detected only a few times. V and J are TRBV29-1 and TRBJ2-7; possibly TRBD1 for D (5 bases). From germline, CDR1 is SQVTM and CDR2 ANQGSEA. V lost 5 bases, J lost 10 bases, and 21 bases lay in between. The CDR3 length is 13 residues. CDR3 sequence reads: CSVKPGTVGPQYF. The DNA of the CDR3 is TGCAGCGTTAAACCGGGCACGGTGGGGCCTCAGTACTTC.

This clonotype turned up a few times. The chain links TRBV11-2 to TRBJ2-3; the D is unclear. Germline V lookup: CDR1 SGHAT, CDR2 FQNNGV. CDR3 length: 15 residues. Trimming stripped 0 bases from V and 5 bases from J, with 12 bases between. CDR3 nucleotide sequence: TGTGCCAGCAGCTTAGATGAGTTGATCAGAGATACGCAGTATTTT. This translates into CASSLDELIRDTQYF.